The rows below give T cell receptor beta chains drawn from one sample of a study of identical twins. One entry per CDR3 protein results from TCRdb running MiXCR on the 5' RACE reads. The table includes 450,000 or so distinct CDR3 sequences, about 14% detected once. These same records also appear under a second study, on yellow fever vaccine responses in identical twins.

The sequenced material came from CD4+ T cells sorted from blood. These receptors originate from a woman under 30 in good health. Each CDR3 is given with its conserved first and last residue. Each record gives: clone size, J gene, V gene, CDR3 protein. The listing skips clone size in some rows; elsewhere it reads once, few, many or a size class.

NA	TRBJ2-5	TRBV2	CASSDRGQETQYF
many	TRBJ2-7	TRBV7-2	CASSTGGSWVGQYF
few	TRBJ2-5	TRBV5-5	CASSLDFWGGRETQYF
many	TRBJ2-4	TRBV7-9	CASSRPPADSNIQYF
NA	TRBJ2-1	TRBV7-2	CASSLGQGLGDNEQFF
NA	TRBJ2-7	TRBV20-1	CSARDPWTGSYEQYF
NA	TRBJ1-2	TRBV12-3/TRBV12-4	CASSRTGLPTYGYTF
NA	TRBJ2-2	TRBV11-2	CASTNSGGYGELFF
few	TRBJ2-7	TRBV9	CASSVGERGYEQYF
few	TRBJ1-2	TRBV2	CASSGNGFYGYTF
few	TRBJ2-3	TRBV20-1	CSAMWGNTQYF
NA	TRBJ1-5	TRBV6-1	CASSEGQGGNQPQHF
few	TRBJ2-7	TRBV30	CAWSADIRGNEQYF
NA	TRBJ2-2	TRBV6-5	CASSYSRQGHTGELFF
NA	TRBJ2-3	TRBV30	CACQPQVADTQYF
few	TRBJ1-1	TRBV12-3/TRBV12-4	CASRPPGRFGSEAFF